This T cell receptor beta chain stems from a study of cytomegalovirus exposure and HLA in healthy donors. V lost 1 base to trimming and J lost 7 bases; unmatched junction nucleotides: 7. Germline V gene data show CDR1 as KGHSH and CDR2 as LQKENI. The CDR3 is 16 residues long. As concerns this clone: Antigen: not known.

PCR was performed using 60 Vbeta and 13 Jbeta primers. TCRdb's copy holds only in-frame clones and misses some; the assay was immunoSEQ multiplex PCR. The sample includes about 200,000 clones, over 75% of them seen just once. General study results and limits: Among immune exposure information, only CMV serostatus was available. Fewer N-insertions than the roughly 700-donor mean were reportedly shown by an Asian-associated ancestry cluster in a later analysis.

The V and J genes are TRBV18 and TRBJ2-2, with 9 bases aligning to TRBD2. The source material was PBMCs. This receptor was taken from a woman between 50 and 59 years old in good health and CMV-seronegative. The CDR3 DNA reads TGTGCCAGCTCACCACTAGCGGGAGTTGGCGGCGGGGAGCTGTTTTTT. Its translation: CASSPLAGVGGGELFF. Filled out from reference TRBV18 and TRBJ2-2, the complete variable domain reads NAGVMQNPRHLVRRRGQEARLRCSPMKGHSHVYWYRQLPEEGLKFMVYLQKENIIDESGMPKERFSAEFPKEGPSILRIQQVVRGDSAAYFCASSPLAGVGGGELFFGEGSRLTVL.